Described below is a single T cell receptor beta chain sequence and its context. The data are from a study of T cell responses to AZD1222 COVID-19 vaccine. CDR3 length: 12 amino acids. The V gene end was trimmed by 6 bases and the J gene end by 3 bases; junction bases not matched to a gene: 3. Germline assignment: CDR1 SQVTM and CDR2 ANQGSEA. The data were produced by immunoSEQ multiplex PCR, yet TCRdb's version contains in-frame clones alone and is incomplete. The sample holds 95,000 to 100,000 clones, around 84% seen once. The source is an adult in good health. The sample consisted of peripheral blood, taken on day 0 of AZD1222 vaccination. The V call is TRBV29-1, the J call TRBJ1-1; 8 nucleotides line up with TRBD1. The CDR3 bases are TGCAGCGTCGTACAGGGGGACACTGAAGCTTTCTTT. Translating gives CSVVQGDTEAFF.